The TCR beta chain described here comes from a study of blood T cell repertoires in COVID-19. Study-wide background: Whether acute or convalescent, the COVID-19 samples came from the United States, Italy and Spain. PBMCs, B-cell-depleted T cells, or T cells provided the cDNA or gDNA that made up the material.

Per the authors' pipeline: Counts of nucleated cells, estimated from reference gene primer amplification, were obtained. Repertoires were generated with immunoSEQ multiplex PCR, while TCRdb's copy carries only in-frame clones and drops some. V and J calls and clone size are copied from that table; D and trimming were computed from the DNA. The sample consists of about 110,000 clones, about 88% of them appearing once. The CDR3 has 14 amino acids. V dropped 2 bases and J dropped 8 bases, with 10 bases sitting between them. CDR1 and CDR2 from the germline V gene are MNHEY and SVGAGI. The sample consisted of peripheral blood. The sequence derives from a middle-aged man with acute or convalescent COVID-19. This sequence joins TRBV6-5 and TRBJ1-6; D not resolved. The chain's CDR3 is CASSYDPRYSPLHF. For the CDR3, the DNA is TGTGCCAGCAGTTACGACCCGAGGTATTCACCCCTCCACTTT.